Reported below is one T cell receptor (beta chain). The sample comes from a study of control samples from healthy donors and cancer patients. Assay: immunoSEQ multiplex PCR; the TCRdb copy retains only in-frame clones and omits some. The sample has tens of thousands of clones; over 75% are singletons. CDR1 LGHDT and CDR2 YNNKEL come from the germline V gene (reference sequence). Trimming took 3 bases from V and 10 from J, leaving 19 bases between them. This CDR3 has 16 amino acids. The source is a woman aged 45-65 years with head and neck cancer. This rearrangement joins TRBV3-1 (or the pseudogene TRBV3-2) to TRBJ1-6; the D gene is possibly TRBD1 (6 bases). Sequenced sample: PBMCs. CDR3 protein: CASSQTSTGSGSPLHF. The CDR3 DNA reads TGTGCCAGCAGCCAGACCAGTACAGGGTCGGGGTCACCCCTCCACTTT.